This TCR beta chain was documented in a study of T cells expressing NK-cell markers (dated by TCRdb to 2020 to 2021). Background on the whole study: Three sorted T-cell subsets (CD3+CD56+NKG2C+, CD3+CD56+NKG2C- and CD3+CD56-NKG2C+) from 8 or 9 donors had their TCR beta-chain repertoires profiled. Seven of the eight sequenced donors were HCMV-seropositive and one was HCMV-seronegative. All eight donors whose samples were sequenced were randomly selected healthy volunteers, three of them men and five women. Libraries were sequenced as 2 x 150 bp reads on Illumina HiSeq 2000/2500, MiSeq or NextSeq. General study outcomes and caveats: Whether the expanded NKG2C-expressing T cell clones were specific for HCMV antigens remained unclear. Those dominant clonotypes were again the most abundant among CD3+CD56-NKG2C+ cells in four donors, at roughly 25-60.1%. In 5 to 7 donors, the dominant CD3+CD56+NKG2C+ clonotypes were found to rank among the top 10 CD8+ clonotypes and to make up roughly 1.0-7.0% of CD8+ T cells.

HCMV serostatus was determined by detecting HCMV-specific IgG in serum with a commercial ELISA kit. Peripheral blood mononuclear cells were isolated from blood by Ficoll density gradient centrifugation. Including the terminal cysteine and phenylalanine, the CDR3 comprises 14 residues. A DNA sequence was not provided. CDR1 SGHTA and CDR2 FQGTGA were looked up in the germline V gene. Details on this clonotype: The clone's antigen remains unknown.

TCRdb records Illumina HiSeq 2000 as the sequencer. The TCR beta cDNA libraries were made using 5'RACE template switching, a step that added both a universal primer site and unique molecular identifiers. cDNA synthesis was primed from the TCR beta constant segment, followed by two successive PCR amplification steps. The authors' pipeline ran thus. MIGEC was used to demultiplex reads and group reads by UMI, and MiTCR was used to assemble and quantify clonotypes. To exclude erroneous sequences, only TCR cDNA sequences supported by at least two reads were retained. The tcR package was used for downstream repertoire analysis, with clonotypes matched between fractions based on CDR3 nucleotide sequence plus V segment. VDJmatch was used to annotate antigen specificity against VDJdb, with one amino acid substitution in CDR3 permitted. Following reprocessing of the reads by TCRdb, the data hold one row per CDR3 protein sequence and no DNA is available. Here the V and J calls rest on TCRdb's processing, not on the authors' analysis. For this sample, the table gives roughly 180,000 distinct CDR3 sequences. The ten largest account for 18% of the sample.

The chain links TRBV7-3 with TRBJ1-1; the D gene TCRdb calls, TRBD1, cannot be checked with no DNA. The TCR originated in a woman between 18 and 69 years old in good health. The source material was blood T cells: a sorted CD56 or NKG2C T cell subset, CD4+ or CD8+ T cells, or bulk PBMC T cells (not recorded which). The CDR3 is CASSTTGAGTEAFF.